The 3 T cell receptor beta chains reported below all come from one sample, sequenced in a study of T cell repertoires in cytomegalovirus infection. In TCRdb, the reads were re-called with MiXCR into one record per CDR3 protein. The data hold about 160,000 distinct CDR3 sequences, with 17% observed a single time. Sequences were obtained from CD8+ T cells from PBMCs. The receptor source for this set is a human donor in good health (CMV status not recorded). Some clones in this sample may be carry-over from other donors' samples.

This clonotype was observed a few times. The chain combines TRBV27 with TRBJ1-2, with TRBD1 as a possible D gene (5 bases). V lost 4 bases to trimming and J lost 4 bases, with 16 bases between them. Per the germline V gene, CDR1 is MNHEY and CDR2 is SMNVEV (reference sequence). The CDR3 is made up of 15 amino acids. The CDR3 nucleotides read TGTGCCAGCAGTTCTGCCGCGATAGGGACCTATGGCTACACCTTC. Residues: CASSSAAIGTYGYTF.

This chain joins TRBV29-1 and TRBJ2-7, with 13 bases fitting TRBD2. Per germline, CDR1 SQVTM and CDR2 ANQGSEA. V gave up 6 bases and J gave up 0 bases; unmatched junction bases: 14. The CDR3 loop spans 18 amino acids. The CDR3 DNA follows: TGCAGCGTGGATGGACTAGCGGGAGTCGGAAAGGGCTCCTACGAGCAGTACTTC. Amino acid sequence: CSVDGLAGVGKGSYEQYF.

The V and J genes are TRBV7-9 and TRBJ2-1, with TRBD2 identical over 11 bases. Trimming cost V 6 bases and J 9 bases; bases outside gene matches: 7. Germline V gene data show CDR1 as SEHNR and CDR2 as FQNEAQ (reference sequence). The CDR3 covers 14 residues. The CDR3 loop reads CASRTVAGGPEQFF. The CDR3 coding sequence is TGTGCCAGCAGGACAGTAGCGGGAGGGCCTGAGCAGTTCTTC.